These T cell receptor beta chains were read from a single sample in a study of cytomegalovirus exposure and HLA in healthy donors. Libraries were prepared by immunoSEQ multiplex PCR; TCRdb keeps only in-frame clonotypes and omits some of them. Here the sample spans around 200,000 clones, 60% to 80% being singletons. The sequencing sample was made of PBMCs. These receptors all come from a young man in good health and CMV-seronegative. Both conserved end residues are part of each CDR3. Each record gives: D gene, V gene, J gene, clone size, CDR3 DNA, CDR3 protein. A D gene is named only where the DNA matches it firmly. The size entry is marked missing in some rows and otherwise reads once, few, many or a size class.

TRBD1	TRBV4-2	TRBJ1-1	NA	TGTGCCAGCAGCCCGAGAACAGGGGGCGCGTCGGACACTGAAGCTTTCTTT	CASSPRTGGASDTEAFF
NA	TRBV9	TRBJ2-7	NA	TGCGCCAGCAGCGTAGCTAGTACTCCCTACGAGCAGTACTTC	CASSVASTPYEQYF
TRBD2	TRBV19	TRBJ2-3	NA	TGTGCCAGTAGTATTGCTAGCGGGAGCTCAGATACGCAGTATTTT	CASSIASGSSDTQYF
TRBD1	TRBV9	TRBJ2-2	once	TGTGCCAGCAGCGTAATACAGGGGGATAACACCGGGGAGCTGTTTTTT	CASSVIQGDNTGELFF
TRBD1	TRBV6-5	TRBJ1-6	NA	TGTGCCAGCAGTACCTGGACAGGGGCCAGTTCACCCCTCCACTTT	CASSTWTGASSPLHF
NA	TRBV10-3	TRBJ2-7	NA	TGTGCCATCAGTGAGCAGGGGAGCTCCTACGAGCAGTACTTC	CAISEQGSSYEQYF
TRBD2	TRBV7-8	TRBJ2-7	NA	TGTGCCAGCAGCTTATTGGGCGGGAGCTACGAGCAGTACTTC	CASSLLGGSYEQYF
NA	TRBV5-4	TRBJ1-1	NA	TGTGCCAGCAGTCCCGGGAACACTGAAGCTTTCTTT	CASSPGNTEAFF
NA	TRBV7-6	TRBJ2-3	NA	TGTGCCAGCAGCGTGGTCTTCGGGACAATCACAGATACGCAGTATTTT	CASSVVFGTITDTQYF
NA	TRBV6-5	TRBJ2-7	NA	TGTGCCAGCAGGATCAGGGGTGAGCAGTACTTC	CASRIRGEQYF
TRBD1	TRBV9	TRBJ1-1	NA	TGTGCCAGCAGCGTAGAGTACAGGGGTGGTGAAGCTTTCTTT	CASSVEYRGGEAFF
NA	TRBV11-3	TRBJ2-2	NA	TGTGCCAGCAGCCCAGAATCCGTTGGTCGCACCGGGGAGCTGTTTTTT	CASSPESVGRTGELFF
NA	TRBV6-5	TRBJ2-7	few	TGTGCCAGCAGACCCACAGGGATCACCACCTACGAGCAGTACTTC	CASRPTGITTYEQYF
NA	TRBV19	TRBJ2-7	NA	TGTGCCAGTAGTATAGATTCAGTGGAGCACTACGAGCAGTACTTC	CASSIDSVEHYEQYF
TRBD1	TRBV7-9	TRBJ2-7	NA	TGTGCCAGCAGCTCCCTTGGACAGGCCGCCCGCTCCTACGAGCAGTACTTC	CASSSLGQAARSYEQYF
TRBD1	TRBV2	TRBJ2-7	NA	TGTGCCAGCAGGGGGGACAGGGGGCGTCCCTACGAGCAGTACTTC	CASRGDRGRPYEQYF
TRBD2	TRBV7-3	TRBJ2-1	NA	TGTGCCAGCAGCGCTAGCGGAAGCTCCTACAATGAGCAGTTCTTC	CASSASGSSYNEQFF
TRBD2	TRBV27	TRBJ2-7	NA	TGTGCCAGCAGTCCCCCACCTCAATTAGCGGGGAACTCCTACGAGCAGTACTTC	CASSPPPQLAGNSYEQYF
TRBD1	TRBV19	TRBJ1-5	NA	TGTGCCAGTAGTATAGCACAGGGGGCGGAATATCAGCCCCAGCATTTT	CASSIAQGAEYQPQHF
TRBD2	TRBV11-3	TRBJ2-7	NA	TGTGCCAGCAGCTTAGACTATTTCGGCGGGAGGGACTACGAGCAGTACTTC	CASSLDYFGGRDYEQYF
NA	TRBV18	TRBJ1-3	once	TGTGCCAGCTCACCGAGAGAGGGGGCTGGAAACACCATATATTTT	CASSPREGAGNTIYF
TRBD2	TRBV6-5	TRBJ2-7	NA	TGTGCCAGCAGTTACGGGAGGGATGACTACGAGCAGTACTTC	CASSYGRDDYEQYF
TRBD1	TRBV4-2	TRBJ2-7	NA	TGTGCCAGCAGCCAAGAACCAGGGGGCAGATACGAGCAGTACTTC	CASSQEPGGRYEQYF
TRBD1	TRBV6-5	TRBJ2-5	NA	TGTGCCAGCAGTTACCTCAGACAGGGGGGAGAGACCCAGTACTTC	CASSYLRQGGETQYF
NA	TRBV5-5	TRBJ1-5	NA	TGTGCCAGCAGCTTGGAGGGGCAATCTACGGAGCATTTT	CASSLEGQSTEHF
NA	TRBV5-1	TRBJ2-5	NA	TGCGCCAGCAGCCCTACTACAGGGGAGACCCAGTACTTC	CASSPTTGETQYF
NA	TRBV6-5	TRBJ2-2	many	TGTGCCAGCAGGAGATATGGCGGGGAGCTGTTTTTT	CASRRYGGELFF
NA	TRBV27	TRBJ1-1	NA	TGTGCCAGCAGTTTATACAGGGAGAACACTGAAGCTTTCTTT	CASSLYRENTEAFF
TRBD2	TRBV9	TRBJ2-1	NA	TGTGCCAGCAGCGTAAACGGGAGGGCCCACGTATTTCTAGAGCAGTTCTTC	CASSVNGRAHVFLEQFF
NA	TRBV7-2	TRBJ2-7	NA	TGTGCCAGCAGCCAGGGGTGGATGGACGAGCAGTACTTC	CASSQGWMDEQYF
NA	TRBV4-3	TRBJ2-7	NA	TGCGCCAGCAGCCATGGACAGAACTCCTACGAGCAGTACTTC	CASSHGQNSYEQYF
TRBD2	TRBV28	TRBJ2-1	NA	TGTGCCAGCAGTTTAGAACGTGCTGGGGGGGATGAGCAGTTCTTC	CASSLERAGGDEQFF
NA	TRBV4-3	TRBJ2-1	NA	TGCGCCAGCAGCCAAGTTAGGGGGTCCTACAATGAGCAGTTCTTC	CASSQVRGSYNEQFF
NA	TRBV13	TRBJ1-5	once	TGTGCCAGCAGCTTAAGGGGGGGAGGGCAGCCCCAGCATTTT	CASSLRGGGQPQHF
NA	TRBV5-6	TRBJ1-2	NA	TGTGCCAGCAATACCCAGGGTAACTATGGCTACACCTTC	CASNTQGNYGYTF
NA	TRBV6-5	TRBJ1-6	once	TGTGCCAGCAGGCCCGGACAGAGTAATTCACCCCTCCACTTT	CASRPGQSNSPLHF
TRBD1	TRBV7-3	TRBJ1-2	NA	TGTGCCAGCAGCGAGCGGACAGGGGGTGGTGGCTACACCTTC	CASSERTGGGGYTF
TRBD2	TRBV28	TRBJ2-1	NA	TGTGCCAGCAGTTTATTACCCCCTCTAGCGGGAGGGGGGTACAGTGAGCAGTTCTTC	CASSLLPPLAGGGYSEQFF
NA	TRBV11-3	TRBJ2-7	NA	TGTGCCAGCAGCTTTACCGGGGAGGCGATGTACGAGCAGTACTTC	CASSFTGEAMYEQYF
TRBD2	TRBV11-2	TRBJ2-1	once	TGTGCCAGCAGCCCCCCGGGGGGGTCCTACAATGAGCAGTTCTTC	CASSPPGGSYNEQFF
TRBD2	TRBV2	TRBJ2-3	few	TGTGCCAGCAGTGGACTAGCGGGGTTCAAGGATACGCAGTATTTT	CASSGLAGFKDTQYF
NA	TRBV11-2	TRBJ1-1	NA	TGTGCCAGCAGCCCTGTATCGGACACTGAAGCTTTCTTT	CASSPVSDTEAFF
NA	TRBV6-6	TRBJ2-1	once	TGTGCCAGCGGGGTTCGGGGTGGAGGTAGCAATGAGCAGTTCTTC	CASGVRGGGSNEQFF
TRBD2	TRBV2	TRBJ2-5	NA	TGTGCCAGCGTTGGGTTCCGCGGGGGGTCTAAGAGGGAGACCCAGTACTTC	CASVGFRGGSKRETQYF
NA	TRBV5-1	TRBJ1-2	NA	TGCGCCAGCAAACAGGGAGACTATGGCTACACCTTC	CASKQGDYGYTF
NA	TRBV29-1	TRBJ1-2	NA	TGCAGCGCTCAGGACAGCGCCTTGGGAGGCTACACCTTC	CSAQDSALGGYTF
TRBD2	TRBV11-3	TRBJ2-1	once	TGTGCCAGCAGCCCTGGCGGGAGCTACAATGAGCAGTTCTTC	CASSPGGSYNEQFF
NA	TRBV18	TRBJ1-1	NA	TGTGCCAGCTCACCCGACACGCGAGCTTTCTTT	CASSPDTRAFF
TRBD1	TRBV5-4	TRBJ2-7	NA	TGTGCCAGCAGCTTGGTACAGGGGGGAGCCTACGAGCAGTACTTC	CASSLVQGGAYEQYF
NA	TRBV5-1	TRBJ2-3	once	TGCGCCAGCAGCTTTCAGTCCCTTAGCACAGATACGCAGTATTTT	CASSFQSLSTDTQYF